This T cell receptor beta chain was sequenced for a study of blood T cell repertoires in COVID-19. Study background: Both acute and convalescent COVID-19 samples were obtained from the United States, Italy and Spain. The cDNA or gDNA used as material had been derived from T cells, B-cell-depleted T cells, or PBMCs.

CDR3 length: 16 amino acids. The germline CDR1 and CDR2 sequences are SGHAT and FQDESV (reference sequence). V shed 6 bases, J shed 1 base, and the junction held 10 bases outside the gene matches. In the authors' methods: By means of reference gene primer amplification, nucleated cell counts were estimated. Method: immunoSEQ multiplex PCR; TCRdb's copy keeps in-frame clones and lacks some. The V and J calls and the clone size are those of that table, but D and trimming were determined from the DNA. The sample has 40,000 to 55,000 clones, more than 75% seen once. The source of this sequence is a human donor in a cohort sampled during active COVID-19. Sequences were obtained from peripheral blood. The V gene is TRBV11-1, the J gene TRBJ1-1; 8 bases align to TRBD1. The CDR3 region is CASRLLTGARNTEAFF. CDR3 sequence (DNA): TGTGCCAGCAGACTCTTGACAGGGGCTCGGAACACTGAAGCTTTCTTT.